The 6 T cell receptor beta chains listed next were all sequenced from one sample in a study of T cells in Graves' hyperthyroidism and ophthalmopathy. RNA transcripts yielded amplified TCR beta CDR3 regions. TCR CDR3 underwent first-round RT-PCR with the HTBI primer set. Each CDR3 protein is one row after TCRdb ran MiXCR on the multiplex PCR reads. This table has around 600,000 distinct CDR3 sequences, 14% appearing once. Sequenced input: blood. The receptor set was obtained from a woman aged 18-29 years with Graves' ophthalmopathy.

The V and J genes are TRBV20-1 and TRBJ2-7; either TRBD1 or TRBD2 may supply D (5 bases each). This CDR3 has 15 amino acids. Per germline, CDR1 DFQATT and CDR2 SNEGSKA (reference sequence). The V and J ends lost 6 bases and 0 bases respectively, with 18 bases between them. CDR3 nucleotides: TGCAGTGCCTTACCCGGGACGGAAGACTCCTACGAGCAGTACTTC. This sequence encodes CSALPGTEDSYEQYF.

At least ten counts were recorded for this clonotype. The chain has TRBV7-6 and TRBJ1-1; D is ambiguous. CDR1 and CDR2 from the germline V gene are SGHVS and FNYEAQ. Trimming stripped 1 base from V and 1 base from J, with 7 bases between. The CDR3 is 14 amino acids. The CDR3 DNA reads TGTGCCAGCAGCTTAGGGGCAGGGAACACTGAAGCTTTCTTT. Its translation is CASSLGAGNTEAFF.

Regarding this clonotype: A much larger clone is a single base away; this may be a read error. V is TRBV7-3 and J is TRBJ2-1, with TRBD1 as a possible D gene (5 bases). The CDR3 loop spans 15 amino acids. Germline loops: CDR1 SGHTA, CDR2 FQGTGA. Here the CDR3 reads CASSPRLGLYNEQFF. CDR3 in DNA: TGTGCTAGCAGCCCCCGGCTGGGGCTGTACAATGAGCAGTTCTTC.

This clonotype was recorded many times. The rearrangement joins TRBV2 to TRBJ2-7; D is unresolved. The CDR3 is 11 amino acids. The germline V and J ends were trimmed by 2 bases and 3 bases, with 2 bases remaining between them. CDR1 is SNHLY and CDR2 is FYNNEI in the germline V gene. As DNA, the CDR3 is TGTGCCAGCAGTGAAATCTACGAGCAGTACTTC. Protein: CASSEIYEQYF.

The chain links TRBV19 to TRBJ2-3; 10 positions agree with TRBD2. The V gene end was trimmed by 3 bases and the J gene end by 6 bases; junction bases not matched to a gene: 12. This CDR3 contains 17 residues. CDR1 and CDR2 (germline): LNHDA, SQIVND (reference sequence). The CDR3 spells CASSMLRSGRAPDTQYF. The CDR3 DNA follows: TGTGCCAGTAGTATGTTGAGGAGCGGGAGGGCCCCGGATACGCAGTATTTT.

This clonotype was seen many times. This chain connects TRBV6-1 to TRBJ1-1; D may be TRBD1 (5 bases). Trimming removed 5 bases from V and 1 base from J, with 8 bases in between. CDR3 length: 13 residues. Germline V gene sequence: CDR1 MNHNS, CDR2 SASEGT. The CDR3 region is CASSYDRNTEAFF. For the CDR3, the DNA is TGTGCCAGCAGTTATGACAGGAACACTGAAGCTTTCTTT.